Below, 9 T cell receptor beta chains from the same sample are listed, as sequenced in a study of early T cells in non-severe SARS-CoV-2 infection. TCRdb recomputed calls from the 5' RACE reads with MiXCR, one row per CDR3 protein. This sample has about 77,000 distinct CDR3 sequences; about 5% occur once, and the top ten carry around 6.6%. The input for sequencing was whole blood, taken at baseline. The receptors here all came from an adult who was a healthcare worker with PCR-confirmed SARS-CoV-2 infection or an uninfected control (not recorded which).

This clonotype was observed a few times. This CDR3 is CASSLDGARDTQYF. The CDR3 region has the DNA TGTGCCAGCAGCTTGGACGGGGCACGGGATACGCAGTATTTT. This chain uses TRBV5-6 with TRBJ2-3, with D possibly being TRBD1 or TRBD2 (5 bases each). Germline V CDR1 and CDR2: SGHDT, YYEEEE. V gave up 0 bases and J gave up 6 bases, with 11 bases separating them. The CDR3 totals 14 residues.

This clonotype was found many times. The gene calls are TRBV12-3 or TRBV12-4 and TRBJ1-5, with D hard to call. There are 14 residues in the CDR3. Trimming cost V 6 bases and J 7 bases, with 16 bases left between them. The CDR3 coding sequence is TGTGCCAGCAGCCTCGGATCCGCCACCCAGCCCCAGCATTTT. Translated, it gives CASSLGSATQPQHF.

In DNA, the CDR3 is TGTGCCAGCAGCTCGATACTAGGCGATACGCAGTATTTT. Translating gives CASSSILGDTQYF. The chain employs TRBV7-2 and TRBJ2-3; tentative D call: TRBD2 (5 bases). CDR3 length equals 13 residues. The germline V gene has CDR1 SGHTA and CDR2 FQGNSA. Trimming left V 4 bases short and J 6 bases short, with 11 bases between.

This clonotype came up many times. V gene TRBV6-1 combines with J gene TRBJ1-5; no definite D call. CDR1 is MNHNS and CDR2 is SASEGT in the germline V gene. The CDR3 covers 13 residues. V dropped 0 bases and J dropped 4 bases, with 4 bases sitting between them. In DNA form, the CDR3 reads TGTGCCAGCAGTGAAGCCAGAAATCAGCCCCAGCATTTT. It encodes CASSEARNQPQHF.

This clonotype was seen a handful of times. The CDR3 bases are TGTGCCAGCAGCCCACGGAATGAAGCTTTCTTT. It translates to CASSPRNEAFF. The rearrangement links TRBV11-2 to TRBJ1-1; no reliable D call. Trimming stripped 5 bases from V and 7 bases from J, with 8 bases between. Germline lookup yields CDR1 SGHAT and CDR2 FQNNGV. The CDR3 totals 11 residues.

There are a few counts of this clonotype. The CDR3 protein is CASSQEAGTDTQYF. CDR3 in DNA: TGTGCCAGCAGCCAAGAAGCCGGGACAGATACGCAGTATTTT. This sequence joins TRBV4-2 and TRBJ2-3; D unresolved. Trimming took off 0 bases at V and 3 bases at J, with 7 bases between the two ends. Germline loops: CDR1 LGHNA, CDR2 YNFKEQ. The CDR3 is 14 residues long.

CDR3 DNA: TGCGCCAGCAGCGCCCCGGGACAGGACTACGAGCAGTACTTC. This translates into CASSAPGQDYEQYF. The V gene is TRBV4-1, the J gene TRBJ2-7; 8 positions agree with TRBD1. V was pared by 5 bases and J by 3 bases, with 6 bases of the junction left unmatched. This CDR3 has 14 amino acids. Germline V gene sequence: CDR1 MGHRA, CDR2 YSYEKL.

At least ten counts were recorded for this clonotype. V usage is TRBV4-1 and J usage is TRBJ2-1; 15 bases match TRBD2. Germline-derived CDR1 and CDR2 are MGHRA and YSYEKL. CDR3 length: 18 amino acids. With 4 bases clipped from V and 0 bases from J, the junction kept 4 bases outside the gene matches. CDR3 region: CASSLGLAGGSSYNEQFF. The CDR3 DNA reads as TGCGCCAGCAGCCTCGGACTAGCGGGAGGGAGCTCCTACAATGAGCAGTTCTTC.

The rearrangement links TRBV29-1 to TRBJ1-2; D is possibly TRBD1 (6 bases). Germline V gene data show CDR1 as SQVTM and CDR2 as ANQGSEA. The V end lost 7 bases, the J end lost 2 bases, and 14 bases lay between the germline ends. The CDR3 has 13 residues. CDR3 in amino acids: CSGGPDRNYGYTF. The CDR3 nucleotides read TGCAGCGGTGGCCCGGACAGAAACTATGGCTACACCTTC.